Below are 15 T cell receptor beta chains sequenced from a single sample in a study of T-cell reconstitution after alpha-beta-depleted transplantation in children (TCRdb year 2016). The meaning of the sample's treatment or condition label: allogeneic hematopoietic cell transplantation with graft depleted of TCRalphabeta T cells and CD19 B cells. Libraries were made using PCR. Sequencing relied on an Illumina HiSeq 2500. To normalize quantification of the TCRbeta repertoire, the TCR libraries were built with molecular barcoding that relied on unique molecular identifiers. The public sequencing data were trimmed at Q25 with fastp and processed into clonotypes with MiXCR by TCRdb, which kept only in-frame beta chains. Rows with one shared CDR3 protein collapse into an entry with the most common genes and DNA. Recorded for this sample are about 240,000 distinct CDR3 sequences; more than 20% of them occurred a single time. The ten top clones hold roughly 2.6% of the sample.

The sequenced sample was PBMCs, obtained before TCRalphabeta/CD19-depleted stem cell transplant. Receptors originate from a girl aged 2 to 9 with Fanconi anemia, due to receive a stem cell transplant.

This clonotype has more than one count but fewer than ten. The gene calls are TRBV7-2 and TRBJ2-3; D might be TRBD1 (6 bases). V lost 2 bases and J 4 bases, leaving 13 bases between the germline ends. Germline CDR1 SGHTA, CDR2 FQGNSA. There are 15 residues in the CDR3. In nucleotides, the CDR3 is TGTGCCAGCAGCTTAATCGACAGGAACCCAGATACGCAGTATTTT. Protein product: CASSLIDRNPDTQYF.

On this clonotype: A single base separates this from a much larger clone, so it may be a read error. V is TRBV12-3 or TRBV12-4 and J is TRBJ2-2, with TRBD2 matching over 9 bases. This CDR3 region has 17 residues. DNA of the CDR3: TGTGCCATCAGTTTCGAATGGACTAGCGTGAACACCGGGGAGCTGTTTTTT. This translates into CAISFEWTSVNTGELFF.

This chain connects TRBV2 to TRBJ2-7; D uncertain. Germline V gene lookup returns CDR1 SNHLY and CDR2 FYNNEI. This CDR3 comprises 13 residues. The ends were cut back, 3 bases at V and 2 bases at J, with 8 bases in the middle. CDR3 region: CASSDQGPYEQYF. The CDR3 DNA reads TGTGCCAGCAGTGACCAAGGACCCTACGAGCAGTACTTC.

This clonotype was detected only a few times. CDR3 in DNA: TGCGCCAGCAGCCCCGGACAGATCGAGACCCAGTACTTC. It translates to CASSPGQIETQYF. The chain employs TRBV5-1 and TRBJ2-5, with a possible D match to TRBD1 (6 bases). Germline CDR1 SGHRS, CDR2 YFSETQ. V was pared by 4 bases and J by 5 bases, with 12 bases between. The CDR3 covers 13 residues.

This clonotype was observed a handful of times. This chain uses TRBV5-1 with TRBJ2-3; no reliable D call. The V gene lost 2 bases and the J gene lost 1 base, with 2 bases spanning the gap. CDR1 is SGHRS and CDR2 is YFSETQ in the germline V gene. This CDR3 comprises 12 residues. The CDR3 is CASSFRTDTQYF. CDR3 DNA: TGCGCCAGCAGCTTTCGCACAGATACGCAGTATTTT.

The sample holds many counts of this clonotype. The chain combines TRBV25-1 with TRBJ2-1, with 7 bases fitting TRBD1. This CDR3 region has 16 residues. Germline CDR1 MGHDK, CDR2 SYGVNS. The V and J ends lost 7 bases and 3 bases, in that order; junction bases with no gene match: 12. The CDR3 region is CASKGQRTSFYNEQFF. CDR3 bases: TGTGCCAGCAAGGGACAGAGGACTTCATTCTACAATGAGCAGTTCTTC.

This clonotype has a count of ten or more. The chain links TRBV4-1 to TRBJ1-3, with D unclear. The germline CDR1 and CDR2 sequences are MGHRA and YSYEKL. V dropped 0 bases and J dropped 1 base, with 16 bases sitting between them. The CDR3 has 18 residues. CDR3 bases: TGCGCCAGCAGCCAAGACGGAACCGCGCTATTATCTGGAAACACCATATATTTT. It translates to CASSQDGTALLSGNTIYF.

There are many counts of this clonotype. V is TRBV29-1 and J is TRBJ2-3; a weak D match, TRBD2 (7 bases). V was shortened by 4 bases and J by 4 bases, with 9 bases between the two germline ends. This CDR3 spans 12 amino acids. Germline-derived CDR1 and CDR2 are SQVTM and ANQGSEA. The CDR3, as DNA: TGCAGCGTTGTAGGGGGGGCAGATACGCAGTATTTT. It specifies CSVVGGADTQYF.

This clonotype was observed at least ten times. The chain recombines TRBV29-1 with TRBJ2-3, with D perhaps TRBD2 (5 bases). The germline V and J ends were trimmed by 0 bases and 6 bases, with 13 bases remaining between them. Looked up from germline, CDR1 is SQVTM and CDR2 is ANQGSEA. The CDR3 length is 14 residues. CDR3 sequence: CSVEEFQEEDTQYF. The CDR3 DNA follows: TGCAGCGTTGAAGAGTTCCAGGAGGAGGATACGCAGTATTTT.

This clonotype was picked up many times. The rearrangement links TRBV12-3 or TRBV12-4 to TRBJ1-2; D is perhaps TRBD1 (5 bases). The CDR3 is 16 amino acids. With 1 base removed from V and 2 bases from J, the gap between germline ends came to 14 bases. CDR3 in DNA: TGTGCCAGCAGTTTAGAGGTGGGACGGACGAACTATGGCTACACCTTC. It codes for CASSLEVGRTNYGYTF.

This clonotype appeared many times. The chain recombines TRBV29-1 with TRBJ1-6, with D perhaps TRBD1 (5 bases). The CDR3 is made up of 13 amino acids. From germline, CDR1 is SQVTM and CDR2 ANQGSEA. V dropped 4 bases and J dropped 7 bases, with 11 bases sitting between them. The CDR3 loop reads CSVGQGSNSPLHF. The CDR3, as DNA: TGCAGCGTTGGGCAGGGATCAAATTCACCCCTCCACTTT.

This clonotype was picked up a small number of times. This chain joins TRBV7-2 and TRBJ2-1; 7 bases agree with TRBD1. This CDR3 has 13 amino acids. V lost 10 bases, J lost 7 bases, and 10 bases stayed unmatched. In germline, CDR1 is SGHTA, CDR2 FQGNSA. The CDR3 sequence is CAISVRGRNEQFF. CDR3 nucleotide sequence: TGTGCCATCTCAGTGAGGGGGCGTAATGAGCAGTTCTTC.

This clonotype has more than one count but fewer than ten. This chain uses TRBV15 with TRBJ2-2, with no clear D. This CDR3 contains 14 residues. From germline, CDR1 is LNHNV and CDR2 YYDKDF (reference sequence). Trimming removed 2 bases from V and 5 bases from J, with 9 bases in between. CDR3 residues: CATSRTTPTGELFF. In nucleotides, the CDR3 is TGTGCCACCAGCAGAACTACACCAACCGGGGAGCTGTTTTTT.

In this sample, this clonotype turned up many times. The rearrangement links TRBV6-5 to TRBJ1-2; TRBD1 matches 7 bases. The trim removed 0 bases at V and 5 bases at J, leaving 0 bases unmatched. Germline lookup yields CDR1 MNHEY and CDR2 SVGAGI. The CDR3 length is 13 residues. The CDR3 nucleotides read TGTGCCAGCAGTTACTCCAGGGGGTATGGCTACACCTTC. Residues: CASSYSRGYGYTF.

The chain has TRBV7-8 and TRBJ2-1; D is possibly TRBD1 or TRBD2 (5 bases each). V was pared by 1 base and J by 11 bases, with 18 bases between. The CDR3 sequence is 15 residues long. CDR1 is SGHVS, CDR2 FQNEAQ, per germline. As DNA, the CDR3 is TGTGCCAGCAGCTTAGTCGTTGGCAGGGAGAGAAAGCAGTTCTTC. This codes for CASSLVVGRERKQFF.